These 3 T cell receptor beta chains share one sample of origin, sequenced in a study of blood T cell repertoires in COVID-19. TCRdb's table, derived via immunoSEQ multiplex PCR, lists solely in-frame clones and lacks some. The sample records under 200,000 clones, about 88% being singletons. Sequenced material: peripheral blood. The receptors stem from a man between 18 and 35 years old with acute or convalescent COVID-19.

This clone was observed once. The rearrangement uses TRBV19 and TRBJ1-1, with 7 bases that match TRBD1. The CDR3 extends over 14 amino acids. Trimming cost V 3 bases and J 5 bases; bases outside gene matches: 6. The germline CDR1 and CDR2 sequences are LNHDA and SQIVND (reference sequence). The CDR3 loop is CASSIAGGVTEAFF. The CDR3, as DNA: TGTGCCAGTAGTATTGCAGGGGGAGTAACTGAAGCTTTCTTT.

The chain carries TRBV5-1 and TRBJ1-3; D is unresolved. V lost 4 bases and J lost 0, with 8 bases in between. Germline V lookup: CDR1 SGHRS, CDR2 YFSETQ. This CDR3 is built from 14 residues. CDR3 residues: CASSAGFSGNTIYF. CDR3 nucleotides: TGCGCCAGCAGCGCAGGTTTCTCTGGAAACACCATATATTTT.

J is TRBJ1-4 and V is TRBV3-1 (or the pseudogene TRBV3-2), with 10 bases fitting TRBD1. The CDR3 runs to 16 residues. V lost 4 bases to trimming and J lost 14 bases; unmatched junction nucleotides: 16. Germline V gene data show CDR1 as LGHDT and CDR2 as YNNKEL (reference sequence). In DNA form, the CDR3 reads TGTGCCAGCAGCCCTACCGGGACAGGGGTTTCTGGGGGTCTGTTTTTT. Protein product: CASSPTGTGVSGGLFF.